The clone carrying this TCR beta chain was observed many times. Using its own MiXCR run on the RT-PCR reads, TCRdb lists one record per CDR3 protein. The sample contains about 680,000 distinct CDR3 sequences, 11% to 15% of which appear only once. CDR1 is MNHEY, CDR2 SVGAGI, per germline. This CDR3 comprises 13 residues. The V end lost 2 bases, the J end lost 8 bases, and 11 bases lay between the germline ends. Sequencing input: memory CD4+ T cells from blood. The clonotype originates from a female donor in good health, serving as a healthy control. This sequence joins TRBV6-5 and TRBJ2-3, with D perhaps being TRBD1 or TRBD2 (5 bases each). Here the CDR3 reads CASSYTLGVTQYF. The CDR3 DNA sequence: TGTGCCAGCAGTTACACTTTGGGGGTTACGCAGTATTTT.